This T cell receptor beta chain was sequenced in a study of T cell responses to AZD1222 COVID-19 vaccine. Study-wide results and caveats: Samples come after the peak T cell response, not at day 14.

Here immunoSEQ multiplex PCR was the method, and the copy in TCRdb shows in-frame clones only, minus some. The repertoire includes some 66,000 clones, roughly 90% of them detected once, and 15% to 20% sits in the top ten. Trimming shortened V by 1 base and J by 0 bases, and 10 bases separated the two germline ends. Germline CDR1 and CDR2: SGHAT and FQDESV (reference sequence). The CDR3 is made up of 16 amino acids. In this sample, this clone turned up once. Its specificity is not known. Source: peripheral blood, taken on day 0 of AZD1222 vaccination. This TCR was recovered from an adult in good health. The genes are TRBV11-1 and TRBJ2-4, with D possibly being TRBD2 (6 bases). The CDR3 reads CASSLGGVRAKNIQYF. In DNA, the CDR3 is TGTGCCAGCAGCTTAGGGGGGGTGAGAGCCAAAAACATTCAGTACTTC.